This TCR beta chain stems from a study of control samples from healthy donors and cancer patients. Comments on this clone: Mismatch with germline at one junction end may stem from a read error.

The CDR3 sequence is 15 residues long. Germline assignment: CDR1 SGHNT and CDR2 YYREEE (reference sequence). The assay was immunoSEQ multiplex PCR, and TCRdb's table has in-frame clones only and misses some. The sample includes about 110,000 clones, over 75% of them seen just once. V gene TRBV5-4 combines with J gene TRBJ1-6; D not certain. The TCR comes from an older woman with lung cancer. The material sequenced was PBMCs. The chain's CDR3 is CASSSPATQESPPHF. In DNA, the CDR3 is TGTGCCAGCAGCTCGCCCGCAACTCAAGAGTCACCCCCCCACTTT.